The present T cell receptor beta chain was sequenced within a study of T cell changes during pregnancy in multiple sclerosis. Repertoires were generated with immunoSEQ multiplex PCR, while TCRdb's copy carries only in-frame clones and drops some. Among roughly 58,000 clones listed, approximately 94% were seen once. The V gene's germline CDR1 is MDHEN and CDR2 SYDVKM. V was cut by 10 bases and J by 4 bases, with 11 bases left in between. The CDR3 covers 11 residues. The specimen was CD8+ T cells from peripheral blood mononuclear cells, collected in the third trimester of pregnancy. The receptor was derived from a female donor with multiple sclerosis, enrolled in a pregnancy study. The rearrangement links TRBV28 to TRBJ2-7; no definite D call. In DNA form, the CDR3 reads TGTGCCACGATCAATCGGTACGAGCAGTACTTC. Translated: CATINRYEQYF.